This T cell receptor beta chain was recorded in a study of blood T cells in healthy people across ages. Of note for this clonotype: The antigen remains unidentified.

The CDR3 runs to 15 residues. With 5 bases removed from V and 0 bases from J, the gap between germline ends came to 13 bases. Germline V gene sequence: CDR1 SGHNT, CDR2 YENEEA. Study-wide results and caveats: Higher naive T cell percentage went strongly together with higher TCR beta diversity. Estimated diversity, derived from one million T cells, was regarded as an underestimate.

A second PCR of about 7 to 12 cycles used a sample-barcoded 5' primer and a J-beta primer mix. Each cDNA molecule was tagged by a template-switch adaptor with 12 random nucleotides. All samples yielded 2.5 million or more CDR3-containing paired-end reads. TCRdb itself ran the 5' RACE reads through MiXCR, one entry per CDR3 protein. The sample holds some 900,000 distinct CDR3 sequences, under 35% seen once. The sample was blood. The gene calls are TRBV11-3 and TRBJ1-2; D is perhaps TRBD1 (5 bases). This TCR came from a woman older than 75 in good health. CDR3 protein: CASSHRQTSNYGYTF. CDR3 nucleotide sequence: TGTGCCAGCAGCCATCGACAGACATCTAACTATGGCTACACCTTC. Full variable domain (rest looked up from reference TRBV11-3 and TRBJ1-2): EAGVVQSPRYKIIEKKQPVAFWCNPISGHNTLYWYLQNLGQGPELLIRYENEEAVDDSQLPKDRFSAERLKGVDSTLKIQPAELGDSAVYLCASSHRQTSNYGYTFGSGTRLTVV.